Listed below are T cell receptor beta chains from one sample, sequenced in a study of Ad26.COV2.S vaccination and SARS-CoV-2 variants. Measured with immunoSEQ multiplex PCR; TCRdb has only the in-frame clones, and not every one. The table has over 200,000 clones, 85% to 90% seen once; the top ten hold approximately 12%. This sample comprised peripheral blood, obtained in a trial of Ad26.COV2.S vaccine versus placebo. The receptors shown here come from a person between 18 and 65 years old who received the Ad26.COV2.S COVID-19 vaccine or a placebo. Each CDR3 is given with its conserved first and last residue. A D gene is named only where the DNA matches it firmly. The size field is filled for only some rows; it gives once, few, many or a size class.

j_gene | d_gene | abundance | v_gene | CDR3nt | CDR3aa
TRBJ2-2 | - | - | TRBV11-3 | TGTGCCAGCAGCTTAGTCTCCCGGGCCGGGGAGCTGTTTTTT | CASSLVSRAGELFF
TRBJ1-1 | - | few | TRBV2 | TGTGCCAGCAGTGAAGATTGGCAGGCCGGGGCTTTCTTT | CASSEDWQAGAFF
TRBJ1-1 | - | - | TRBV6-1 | TGTGCCAGCAGTGAGATAACGAACACTGAAGCTTTCTTT | CASSEITNTEAFF
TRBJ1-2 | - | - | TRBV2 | TGTGCCAGCAGCCCCAGCTATGGCTACACCTTC | CASSPSYGYTF
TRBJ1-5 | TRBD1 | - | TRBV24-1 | TGTGCCACCAGTGCTGCGGGACAGGGTGGTCAGCCCCAGCATTTT | CATSAAGQGGQPQHF
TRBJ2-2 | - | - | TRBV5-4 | TGTGCCAGCAGCTTGGCCGGGGCGAACACCGGGGAGCTGTTTTTT | CASSLAGANTGELFF
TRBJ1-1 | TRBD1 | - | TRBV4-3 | TGCGCCAGCAGCGCAACCCGGGACAGGAACACTGAAGCTTTCTTT | CASSATRDRNTEAFF
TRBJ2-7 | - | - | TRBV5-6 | TGTGCCAGCTGGGTTATGACAGGGAGGGGCGAGGAGCAGTACTTC | CASWVMTGRGEEQYF
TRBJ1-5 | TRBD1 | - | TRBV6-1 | TGTGCCAGCAGTGTCCGAAGGACAGGGAATAGCAATCAGCCCCAGCATTTT | CASSVRRTGNSNQPQHF
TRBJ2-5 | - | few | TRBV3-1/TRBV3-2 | TGTGCCAGCAGCCAAGAAATTGGTGAGACCCAGTACTTC | CASSQEIGETQYF
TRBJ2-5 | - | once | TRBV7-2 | TGTGCCAGCAGCTGGCGCGTGGTGGGGGGGCATCAAGAGACCCAGTACTTC | CASSWRVVGGHQETQYF
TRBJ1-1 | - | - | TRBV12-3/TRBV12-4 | TGTGCCAGCAGTACCACAGGGAAAGCTTTCTTT | CASSTTGKAFF
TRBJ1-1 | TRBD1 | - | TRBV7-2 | TGTGCCAGCAGCTTACCGACAGGGGCGACTGAAGCTTTCTTT | CASSLPTGATEAFF
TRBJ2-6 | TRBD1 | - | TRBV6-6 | TGTGCCAGCAGTTCTCCGACAGGGGGAAAGGCCAACGTCCTGACTTTC | CASSSPTGGKANVLTF
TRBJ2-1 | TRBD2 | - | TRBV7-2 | TGTGCCAGCAGCGTACTAGCGGGGGAGATCTACAATGAGCAGTTCTTC | CASSVLAGEIYNEQFF
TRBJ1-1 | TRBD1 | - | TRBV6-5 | TGTGCCAGCAGTTACCGGACAGGGGGCGGCACTGAAGCTTTCTTT | CASSYRTGGGTEAFF
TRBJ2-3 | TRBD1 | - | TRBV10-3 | TGTGCCATCAGACAGGGGGCAGATACGCAGTATTTT | CAIRQGADTQYF
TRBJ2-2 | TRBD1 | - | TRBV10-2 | TGCGCCAGCAGTGATAGGAGACAGGGACCCGGGGAGCTGTTTTTT | CASSDRRQGPGELFF
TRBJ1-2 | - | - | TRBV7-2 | TGTGCCAGCAGCTTAGCGGTGGGGATGAGGGAAGGCTACACCTTC | CASSLAVGMREGYTF
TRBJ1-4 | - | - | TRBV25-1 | TGTGCCAGCAGTGCCAACAGGGCCGGAGGGGAAAAACTGTTTTTT | CASSANRAGGEKLFF
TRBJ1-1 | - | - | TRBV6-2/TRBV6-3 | TGTGCCAGCAGTGCCCTACTGCAGGGGAACACTGAAGCTTTCTTT | CASSALLQGNTEAFF
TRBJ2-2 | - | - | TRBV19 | TGTGCCAGTCAGTCAGGGAAAAAGGAGCTGTTTTTT | CASQSGKKELFF
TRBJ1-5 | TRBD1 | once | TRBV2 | TGTGCCAGCTCCCCCCCGGACAGGTGGAATCAGCCCCAGCATTTT | CASSPPDRWNQPQHF
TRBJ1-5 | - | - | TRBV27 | TGTGCCAGCAGTTTGCGGCTAGTGGGTCAGCCCCAGCATTTT | CASSLRLVGQPQHF
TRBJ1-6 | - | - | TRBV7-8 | TGTGCCAGCAGGCGCGGGATTGGGAATTCACCCCTCCACTTT | CASRRGIGNSPLHF
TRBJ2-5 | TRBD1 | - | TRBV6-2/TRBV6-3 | TGTGCCAGCAGTTCTACCTCAGGGGGCATAGAGACCCAGTACTTC | CASSSTSGGIETQYF
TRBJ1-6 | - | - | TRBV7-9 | TGTGCCAGCAGGCCCAGACCGGGACTCCAGGGGAATTCACCCCTCCACTTT | CASRPRPGLQGNSPLHF
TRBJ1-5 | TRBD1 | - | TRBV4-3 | TGCGCCAGCAGCCAGGACAGGGTAGGTAATCAGCCCCAGCATTTT | CASSQDRVGNQPQHF
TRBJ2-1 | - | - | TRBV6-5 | TGTGCCAGCAGCCCCCCATTACAGCAACACAATGAGCAGTTCTTC | CASSPPLQQHNEQFF
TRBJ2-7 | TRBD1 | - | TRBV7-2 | TGTGCCAGCAGCTCCCGGACAGGGGCCGCTATTGAGCAGTACTTC | CASSSRTGAAIEQYF
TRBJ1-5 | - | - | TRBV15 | TGTGCCACCCGGACAGAAAATCAGCCCCAGCATTTT | CATRTENQPQHF
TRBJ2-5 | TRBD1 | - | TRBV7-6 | TGTGCCAGCATCCCCCGGGACAGGGACCAAGAGACCCAGTACTTC | CASIPRDRDQETQYF
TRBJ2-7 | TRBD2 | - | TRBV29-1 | TGCAGCGTTAACCTTGCGGGAGATCATGGCTACGAGCAGTACTTC | CSVNLAGDHGYEQYF
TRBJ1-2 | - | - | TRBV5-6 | TGTGCCAGCAGCCATGACAGAACTAACTATGGCTACACCTTC | CASSHDRTNYGYTF
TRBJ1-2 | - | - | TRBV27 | TGTGCCAGCAGAGAAGAGGGCTACACCTTC | CASREEGYTF
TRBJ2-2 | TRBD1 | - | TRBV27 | TGTGCCAGCAGTTTAAGTGACAGGGGGATACCCGGGGAGCTGTTTTTT | CASSLSDRGIPGELFF
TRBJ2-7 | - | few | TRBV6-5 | TGTGCCAGCAAGGGAGGGAGAGGGGGTTACGAGCAGTACTTC | CASKGGRGGYEQYF
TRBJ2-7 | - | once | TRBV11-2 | TGTGCCAGCAGCTTAAGTCCGGGGTACGAGCAGTACTTC | CASSLSPGYEQYF
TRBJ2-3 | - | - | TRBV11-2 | TGTGCCAGCAGCTTAGCTGGGGATACGCAGTATTTT | CASSLAGDTQYF
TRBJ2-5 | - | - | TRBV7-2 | TGTGCCAGCAGCTTAGTTTTCGGGCGGGGTGTAGAGACCCAGTACTTC | CASSLVFGRGVETQYF
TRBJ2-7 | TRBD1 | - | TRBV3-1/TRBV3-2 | TGTGCCAGCAGCCAAGCAGGGACAGACTACTACGAGCAGTACTTC | CASSQAGTDYYEQYF
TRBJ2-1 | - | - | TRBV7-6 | TGTGCCAGCAGCTTAGCGGGGGGATTCAATGAGCAGTTCTTC | CASSLAGGFNEQFF
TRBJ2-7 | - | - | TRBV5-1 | TGCGCCAGCAGCCCCTCCGGACGCGGGGCGGGGGCCCACGAGCAGTACTTC | CASSPSGRGAGAHEQYF
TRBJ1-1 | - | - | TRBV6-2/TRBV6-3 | TGTGCCAGCAGTTCCATCCCGGGGAACACTGAAGCTTTCTTT | CASSSIPGNTEAFF
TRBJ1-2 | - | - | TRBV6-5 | TGTGCCAGCACCTCCCGGGTGGGTCGGGACTATGGCTACACCTTC | CASTSRVGRDYGYTF
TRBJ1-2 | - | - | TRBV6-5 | TGTGCCAGCAGCCCGAACCCCGCGGGGGGCTACACCTTC | CASSPNPAGGYTF
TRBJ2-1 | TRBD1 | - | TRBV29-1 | TGCAGCGGTGACAGGGGGCTAAATGAGCAGTTCTTC | CSGDRGLNEQFF
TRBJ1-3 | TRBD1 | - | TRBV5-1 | TGCGCCAGCAGCATCGGGACAGCTGGAAACACCATATATTTT | CASSIGTAGNTIYF
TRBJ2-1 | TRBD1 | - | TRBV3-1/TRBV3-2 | TGTGCCAGCAGCCAGACAGGGGGCTTCCCGGAGCAGTTCTTC | CASSQTGGFPEQFF
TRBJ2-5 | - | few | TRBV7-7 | TGTGCTAGCAGCACGGGGAGGCAGGGCCCTCAAGAGACCCAGTACTTC | CASSTGRQGPQETQYF
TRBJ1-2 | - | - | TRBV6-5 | TGTGCCAGCAGTTACTCGAACCCAGCTCTAAGCTATGGCTACACCTTC | CASSYSNPALSYGYTF
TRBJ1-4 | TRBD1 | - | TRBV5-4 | TGTGCCAGCAGTTATGGACAGGGGGCAAGCAGAAATGAAAAACTGTTTTTT | CASSYGQGASRNEKLFF
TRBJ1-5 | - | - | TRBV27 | TGTGCCAGCAGCTCCTTGGGGAATAGCAATCAGCCCCAGCATTTT | CASSSLGNSNQPQHF
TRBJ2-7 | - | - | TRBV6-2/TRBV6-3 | TGTGCCAGCAGTCCGACCGCGGGGAGCGGGTTTAGCTCCTACGAGCAGTACTTC | CASSPTAGSGFSSYEQYF
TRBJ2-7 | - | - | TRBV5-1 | TGCGCCAGCAGCTTGGACAGGCGCTCCTACGAGCAGTACTTC | CASSLDRRSYEQYF
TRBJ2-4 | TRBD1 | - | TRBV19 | TGTGCCAGTAGCCAGACAGGGGGCCAAAACATTCAGTACTTC | CASSQTGGQNIQYF
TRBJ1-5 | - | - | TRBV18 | TGTGCCAGCTCACCACCCGGGACACCTAAAGATCAGCCCCAGCATTTT | CASSPPGTPKDQPQHF
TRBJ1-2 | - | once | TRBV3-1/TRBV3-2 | TGTGCCAGCAGCCAAGAAAGGCCCCTCGACGGGAACCTATATGGCTACACCTTC | CASSQERPLDGNLYGYTF